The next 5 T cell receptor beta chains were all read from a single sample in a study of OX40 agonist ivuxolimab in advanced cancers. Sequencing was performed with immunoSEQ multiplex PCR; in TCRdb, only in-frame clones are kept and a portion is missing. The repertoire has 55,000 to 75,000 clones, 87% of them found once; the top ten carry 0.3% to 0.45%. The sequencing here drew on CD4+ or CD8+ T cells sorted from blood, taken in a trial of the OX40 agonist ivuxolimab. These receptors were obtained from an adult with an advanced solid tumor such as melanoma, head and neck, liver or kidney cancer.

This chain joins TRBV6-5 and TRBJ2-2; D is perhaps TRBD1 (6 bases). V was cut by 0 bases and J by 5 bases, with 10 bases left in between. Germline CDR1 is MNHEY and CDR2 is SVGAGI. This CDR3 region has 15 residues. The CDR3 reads CASSYSAGTTGELFF. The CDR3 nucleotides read TGTGCCAGCAGTTACTCGGCAGGGACAACCGGGGAGCTGTTTTTT.

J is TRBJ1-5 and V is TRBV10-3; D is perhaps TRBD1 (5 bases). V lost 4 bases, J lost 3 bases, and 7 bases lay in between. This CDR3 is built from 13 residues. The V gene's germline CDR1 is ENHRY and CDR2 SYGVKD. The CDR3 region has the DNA TGTGCCATCAGTGGGGGCCTCAATCAGCCCCAGCATTTT. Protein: CAISGGLNQPQHF.

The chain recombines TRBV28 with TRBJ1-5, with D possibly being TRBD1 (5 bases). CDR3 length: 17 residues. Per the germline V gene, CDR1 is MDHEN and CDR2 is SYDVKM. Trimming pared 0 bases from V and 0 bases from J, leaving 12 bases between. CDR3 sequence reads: CASSLWWWGHSNQPQHF. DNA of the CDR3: TGTGCCAGCAGTTTATGGTGGTGGGGCCATAGCAATCAGCCCCAGCATTTT.

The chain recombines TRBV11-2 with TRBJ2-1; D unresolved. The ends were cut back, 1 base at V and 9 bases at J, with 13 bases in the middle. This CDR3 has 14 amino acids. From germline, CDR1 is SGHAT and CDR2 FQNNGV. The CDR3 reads CASSLAPTVSEQFF. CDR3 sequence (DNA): TGTGCCAGCAGCTTAGCCCCTACGGTCAGTGAGCAGTTCTTC.

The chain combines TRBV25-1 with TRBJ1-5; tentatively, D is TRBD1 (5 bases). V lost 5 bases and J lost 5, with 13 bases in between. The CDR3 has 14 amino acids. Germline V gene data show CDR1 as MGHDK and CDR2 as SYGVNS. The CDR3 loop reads CASSPSLGDQPQHF. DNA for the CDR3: TGTGCCAGCAGTCCATCTCTGGGGGATCAGCCCCAGCATTTT.